This section outlines one T cell receptor beta chain sequence together with its context. Authors' analysis steps: Nucleated cell counts were estimated from reference gene primer amplification. TCRdb keeps only in-frame clones here, not all; method: immunoSEQ multiplex PCR. That table supplies the V and J calls and clone size; D and trimming were determined from the DNA. The sample carries about 230,000 clones, 85% to 90% recorded once. Germline V gene sequence: CDR1 LNHDA, CDR2 SQIVND (reference sequence). The CDR3 runs 16 residues. The germline V and J ends were trimmed by 3 bases and 0 bases, with 9 bases remaining between them. These data come from a study of blood T cell repertoires in COVID-19. Study-wide context: Acute and convalescent COVID-19 samples came from the United States, Italy and Spain. The cDNA or gDNA used as material had been derived from T cells, B-cell-depleted T cells, or PBMCs.

Sequencing was carried out using PBMCs or T cells enriched from blood (not recorded which). The rearrangement links TRBV19 to TRBJ1-6; D gene ambiguous. This TCR came from a man between 18 and 35 years old who had recovered from COVID-19. The CDR3 region has the DNA TGTGCCAGTAGTATCTCGACAAGCTCCTATAATTCACCCCTCCACTTT. It translates to CASSISTSSYNSPLHF.